This entry lists 4 T cell receptor beta chains sequenced from one sample in a study of graft-versus-host responses after intestinal transplantation. The repertoire was sequenced with immunoSEQ multiplex PCR; TCRdb's copy has only in-frame clones and lacks some. Of about 47,000 clones listed, 95% were seen once; the top ten hold 0.2% to 0.25%. Their cognate antigens are unknown. Sequencing used unstimulated CD8+ T cells sorted from spleen or lymph node cells, obtained before transplant. The receptors come from a human donor who was the organ donor for an intestinal transplant.

V and J are TRBV30 and TRBJ1-1; unclear D gene. Deletions cut 1 base from V and 6 bases from J, with 18 bases between. CDR3 length: 15 amino acids. Germline lookup yields CDR1 GTSNPN and CDR2 SVGIG (reference sequence). The CDR3 region has the DNA TGTGCCTGGAGTGGGCGTTATTCGGGAGGTGCTGAAGCTTTCTTT. Residues: CAWSGRYSGGAEAFF.

About this clone: The germline gene is not matched at one end of the junction; a read error may be the cause. Within the sample, other DNA sequences also encode this same CDR3. The V and J genes are TRBV4-3 and TRBJ2-1; D is perhaps TRBD2 (5 bases). Germline CDR1 LGHNA, CDR2 YSLEER. The CDR3 has 18 amino acids. CDR3 bases: TGCGCCAGCAGCCCCACAATCGTCGCGGGTCCGGGGAACAACGAGCAGTTCTTC. Translated, it gives CASSPTIVAGPGNNEQFF.

J is TRBJ2-3 and V is TRBV7-6; unclear D gene. CDR1 is SGHVS, CDR2 FNYEAQ, per germline. The V end was cut by 1 base, the J end by 2 bases, with 13 bases between. The CDR3 covers 16 residues. In DNA form, the CDR3 reads TGTGCCAGCAGCTTAGGAGTCCGTCAGGTCACAGATACGCAGTATTTT. The encoded protein is CASSLGVRQVTDTQYF.

The chain couples TRBV4-1 to TRBJ2-7, with D tentatively TRBD2 (5 bases). Between the trimmed V and J ends, which lost 1 base and 1 base, there was a span of 17 bases. Germline CDR1 reads MGHRA; CDR2 reads YSYEKL. The CDR3 has 17 amino acids. CDR3 DNA: TGCGCCAGCAGCCAAGCCGCCGGGATTGTAGCATCCTACGAGCAGTACTTC. It yields the protein CASSQAAGIVASYEQYF.